Listed below are T cell receptor beta chains from one sample, sequenced in a study of shared clonotypes between healthy human individuals. The data were produced by immunoSEQ multiplex PCR, yet TCRdb's version contains in-frame clones alone and is incomplete. This sample has about 1.5 million clones, with roughly 98% found just once. The sequencing sample was made of naive CD4+ T cells sorted from blood. Every receptor here comes from a man between 25 and 39 years old in good health. The CDR3 runs from the conserved cysteine through the conserved F or W. Each record gives: V gene, J gene, D gene, CDR3 protein, CDR3 DNA. D genes are given only for firm matches.

v_call: TRBV18
j_call: TRBJ2-3
d_call: TRBD1
cdr3_aa: CASSRTWDRGSDTQYF
cdr3_nt: TGTGCCAGCTCACGTACCTGGGACAGGGGTTCAGATACGCAGTATTTT

v_call: TRBV18
j_call: TRBJ2-6
d_call: -
cdr3_aa: CASSPVAGANVLTF
cdr3_nt: TGTGCCAGCTCACCGGTGGCTGGGGCCAACGTCCTGACTTTC

v_call: TRBV15
j_call: TRBJ2-1
d_call: TRBD1
cdr3_aa: CATSRGPHWTGFYNEQFF
cdr3_nt: TGTGCCACCAGCAGAGGACCGCACTGGACAGGGTTTTACAATGAGCAGTTCTTC

v_call: TRBV29-1
j_call: TRBJ1-2
d_call: -
cdr3_aa: CSVEPANYGYTF
cdr3_nt: TGCAGCGTTGAACCAGCTAACTATGGCTACACCTTC

v_call: TRBV19
j_call: TRBJ2-1
d_call: TRBD2
cdr3_aa: CASAGTSGYNEQFF
cdr3_nt: TGTGCCAGCGCCGGGACTAGCGGTTACAATGAGCAGTTCTTC

v_call: TRBV28
j_call: TRBJ1-2
d_call: TRBD1
cdr3_aa: CASSLPGQAGYTF
cdr3_nt: TGTGCCAGCAGTTTACCTGGACAGGCTGGCTACACCTTC

v_call: TRBV5-1
j_call: TRBJ2-1
d_call: TRBD2
cdr3_aa: CASSPGLVSNEQFF
cdr3_nt: TGCGCCAGCAGTCCGGGACTAGTCTCCAATGAGCAGTTCTTC

v_call: TRBV5-3
j_call: TRBJ2-7
d_call: -
cdr3_aa: CASSTTSAYEQYF
cdr3_nt: TGTGCCAGCAGTACCACATCGGCCTACGAGCAGTACTTC

v_call: TRBV28
j_call: TRBJ2-5
d_call: TRBD1
cdr3_aa: CASLRWGTGQETQYF
cdr3_nt: TGTGCCAGCCTAAGGTGGGGGACAGGCCAAGAGACCCAGTACTTC

v_call: TRBV5-4
j_call: TRBJ2-7
d_call: TRBD2
cdr3_aa: CASSLGGTSGNYEQYF
cdr3_nt: TGTGCCAGCAGCTTGGGCGGGACTAGCGGGAACTACGAGCAGTACTTC

v_call: TRBV19
j_call: TRBJ2-2
d_call: TRBD1
cdr3_aa: CASRGANRGNNGELFF
cdr3_nt: TGTGCCAGTAGAGGAGCAAACAGGGGTAATAACGGGGAGCTGTTTTTT